This entry concerns a single T cell receptor (beta chain). The target antigen is unknown. The data derive from a study of beta chain features in type 1 diabetes. Study findings and constraints: Type 1 diabetes patients had TCRB CDR3s that were shorter (moderately but significantly so) in all four CD4+ subsets. In patients and controls equally, PCR might favor templates that are shorter. The cDNA sequencing approach could over-represent high-TCR-expressing cells.

V was pared by 1 base and J by 1 base, with 9 bases between. Germline loops: CDR1 LGHNA, CDR2 YSLEER. The CDR3 spans 15 residues. Expressed TCRB transcripts were sequenced because the entire RNA isolate underwent reverse transcription. The study sequenced naive, central memory and regulatory T cell samples to an average of roughly 3.8 million reads. Here immunoSEQ multiplex PCR was the method, and the copy in TCRdb shows in-frame clones only, minus some. The table has over 700,000 clones, under 20% seen once. Sequencing input: naive CD4+ T cells from blood. The sequence derives from a young woman in good health. This chain joins TRBV4-3 and TRBJ2-3; D is perhaps TRBD2 (5 bases). This CDR3 is CASSQASWGTDTQYF. CDR3 DNA sequence: TGCGCCAGCAGCCAAGCTAGCTGGGGCACAGATACGCAGTATTTT.